This T cell receptor (beta chain) was retrieved from a study of T cells in Graves' hyperthyroidism and ophthalmopathy. Study background: Blood from the periphery was taken at initial diagnosis, before any treatment. Whole-study findings and limits: Also found in blood were most expanded thyroid clonotypes above 0.001.

Concerning this clonotype: Its target is unknown.

RNA transcripts provided the source from which TCR beta CDR3 regions were amplified. Carried out on the TCR CDR3, a first-round RT-PCR used the HTBI primer set. MiXCR, applied by TCRdb to the multiplex PCR reads, yields one record per CDR3 protein. The sample lists roughly 380,000 distinct CDR3 sequences, 12% to 15% occurring once. This CDR3 has 14 residues. V was cut by 1 base and J by 0 bases, with 7 bases left in between. CDR1 is GTSNPN and CDR2 is SVGIG in the germline V gene (reference sequence). This chain connects TRBV30 to TRBJ1-5, with unresolved D. This sequence originates from a woman between 18 and 29 years old with Graves' hyperthyroidism. Sequencing was carried out using blood. CDR3 sequence: CAWSAPDSNQPQHF. The CDR3 DNA reads as TGTGCCTGGAGTGCCCCAGATAGCAATCAGCCCCAGCATTTT. The whole variable domain, filled in from reference TRBV30 and TRBJ1-5, reads SQTIHQWPATLVQPVGSPLSLECTVEGTSNPNLYWYRQAAGRGLQLLFYSVGIGQISSEVPQNLSASRPQDRQFILSSKKLLLSDSGFYLCAWSAPDSNQPQHFGDGTRLSIL.